This TCR beta chain was identified during a study of blood T cell repertoires in COVID-19. The wider study: The United States, Italy and Spain supplied acute and convalescent COVID-19 samples. Nucleic acid was either cDNA or gDNA, and it came from T cells, B-cell-depleted T cells, or PBMCs.

Per the original data handling: Amplification from reference gene primers served as the basis for estimated nucleated cell counts. Assay used: immunoSEQ multiplex PCR; TCRdb lists only in-frame clones, some missing. For V, J and clone size, that table is used; D and trimming come from the DNA. The sample lists around 250,000 clones, less than 90% seen once, with 1.5% in the top ten. This receptor was obtained from a woman aged 40-49 years who had recovered from COVID-19. The sample consisted of peripheral blood.

Here the CDR3 reads CASSTPTGQTLHF. The CDR3 bases are TGCGCCAGCAGCACCCCGACAGGGCAAACCCTCCACTTT. The chain joins TRBV5-1 to TRBJ1-6; the match to TRBD1 covers 7 bases. Per germline, CDR1 SGHRS and CDR2 YFSETQ. V trimming: 4 bases; J trimming: 14 bases; junction bases outside the gene matches: 9. The CDR3 runs to 13 residues.